This T cell receptor (beta chain) was recovered during a study of Ad26.COV2.S vaccination and SARS-CoV-2 variants. Study-wide background: The donor belonged to the COV1001 Ad26.COV2.S trial arm. Ad26.COV2.S, an intramuscular injection, was given once or twice 56 days apart.

The method was immunoSEQ multiplex PCR; TCRdb's version includes in-frame clones alone and lacks a portion of them. This table holds about half a million clones, 89% found once. The treatment denotes: around 19 received Ad26.COV2.S at low or high dose, single or two shots; 5 received placebo; per-sample allocation not given. Sampling was done on day 63 after the first vaccine or placebo injection. What was given as vaccine was an Ad26 vector encoding Wuhan-strain SARS-CoV-2 spike. CDR1 is LGHNA and CDR2 is YSLEER in the germline V gene. The trim removed 1 base at V and 5 bases at J, leaving 19 bases unmatched. The CDR3 totals 19 residues.

Material: peripheral blood, obtained in a trial of Ad26.COV2.S vaccine versus placebo. The chain recombines TRBV4-3 with TRBJ1-2; TRBD1 aligns across 7 bases. The receptor comes from a person aged 18-65 years who received the Ad26.COV2.S COVID-19 vaccine or a placebo. The CDR3 spells CASSQVTTPGQLRGYGYTF. The CDR3, as DNA: TGCGCCAGCAGCCAAGTTACCACACCGGGACAGCTTAGAGGGTATGGCTACACCTTC.